This TCR beta chain was sequenced in a study of blood T cell repertoires in COVID-19 (dated by TCRdb to about 2020). Describing the broader study: Samples from collaborators originated in the United States, Italy and Spain and spanned both the acute and convalescent phases of COVID-19. The material from the prospective study consisted of cDNA or gDNA derived from T cells, B-cell-depleted T cells, or PBMCs. Subjects who had been exposed to COVID-19, were actively infected with it, or had recovered from it provided the deeply sampled blood TCRbeta repertoires that made up the dataset. A freely available public database, intended as a resource for researchers studying the immune response to SARS-CoV-2, is where the repertoires were released. The samples were drawn from the first 160 participants of the ongoing ImmuneRACE study and from more than 1,000 subjects provided by 6 global collaborators. Nearly every sample came with metadata listing a de-identified subject ID, COVID-19 status, age in years and sex. HLA class I and class II types, where available, came from metadata supplied by the sample provider rather than from assay-based typing. Broader findings and caveats from the paper: How much clinical and demographic metadata was included differed by source and by participant, and the metadata was provided uncurated.

Samples from volunteer blood donors who had recovered from COVID-19 were contributed by a second Seattle source. Whole blood was collected in K2EDTA tubes by collaborating institutions according to the institutions' own protocols. For TCRbeta analysis, collaborators shipped samples in one of three forms: frozen whole blood, isolated PBMCs, or DNA extracted from either of those sample types. To note about this clone: The target of this receptor is not known. No quality values exist for individual bases; no much larger clone is one base distant.

Relative to germline, V is 3 bases shorter and J is 0 bases shorter, with 9 bases between their ends. The CDR3, cysteine through phenylalanine, is 14 amino acids long. Just the 42-base CDR3 DNA is kept, in frame starting at base 1. The germline V gene (reference sequence) supplies CDR1 LNHDA and CDR2 SQIVND. TCRbeta CDR3 regions were amplified from genomic DNA using the immunoSEQ Assay, a bias-controlled multiplex PCR. The paper's data handling went like this. The number of nucleated cells in each sample was estimated by amplification of reference gene primers within the assay. To quantify the absolute abundance of each unique TCRbeta CDR3 rearrangement, sequence reads were collapsed and filtered. For each sample, productive Simpson clonality was calculated as the square root of Simpson's diversity index over productive rearrangements. TCRdb took over this immuneACCESS table, retaining in-frame rearrangements with V and J assigned. Such tables are incomplete; in checked studies, under half of the missing clones stem from an unresolved V gene, and the remainder is unexplained. The V and J calls and clone size were taken over from that table, and D and trimming were inferred from the DNA. Recorded for this sample are 200,000 to 250,000 clones; about 80% of them occurred a single time. Of the sample, approximately 2.9% falls within the top ten clones.

The sequencing sample was made of peripheral blood. The receptor was derived from a woman aged 25 to 45 who had recovered from COVID-19. The chain couples TRBV19 to TRBJ2-7; the D gene is perhaps TRBD2, from 6 matching bases. For the CDR3, the sequence is CASSIGTFSYEQYF. The DNA sequence is TGTGCCAGTAGTATTGGGACTTTCTCCTACGAGCAGTACTTC.